Below are 17 T cell receptor beta chains sequenced from a single sample in a study of cytotoxic CD8 clonotypes in ibrutinib-treated CLL. Method: immunoSEQ multiplex PCR; TCRdb's copy keeps in-frame clones and lacks some. This sample carries roughly 180,000 clones, about four fifths of them seen once, and the ten largest clones take about 4.9%. The specimen comprised PBMCs, sampled after 24 months of ibrutinib treatment. The receptors originated from a human donor with chronic lymphocytic leukemia.

This chain uses TRBV20-1 with TRBJ1-5; possible D gene TRBD1, 6 bases. Trimming removed 6 bases at V and 6 bases at J, with 9 bases between. The CDR3 is 11 amino acids. CDR1 DFQATT and CDR2 SNEGSKA come from the germline V gene (reference sequence). CDR3 region: CSAVRGQPQHF. In DNA form, the CDR3 reads TGCAGTGCCGTCAGGGGTCAGCCCCAGCATTTT.

The chain combines TRBV6-5 with TRBJ1-2, with D possibly being TRBD1 (6 bases). Trimming pared 7 bases from V and 4 bases from J, leaving 16 bases between. The CDR3 has 14 amino acids. Germline V CDR1 and CDR2: MNHEY, SVGAGI. In DNA, the CDR3 is TGTGCCAGCACCGAGGGGGGGAAAACCTATGGCTACACCTTC. Translating it yields CASTEGGKTYGYTF.

This CDR3 reads CASSLLMTELFF. DNA for the CDR3: TGTGCCAGCAGCTTACTTATGACGGAGCTGTTTTTT. The rearrangement joins TRBV7-2 to TRBJ2-2; D unresolved. Germline loops: CDR1 SGHTA, CDR2 FQGNSA. The ends were cut back, 2 bases at V and 10 bases at J, with 8 bases in the middle. This CDR3 is built from 12 residues.

The V call is TRBV10-3, the J call TRBJ1-2, with 7 nucleotides matching TRBD1. Germline V lookup: CDR1 ENHRY, CDR2 SYGVKD. Trimming took 8 bases from V and 8 from J; bases not matched to a gene: 17. CDR3 size: 15 residues. CDR3 coding DNA: TGTGCCATCTCCGCGACAGGGCCCTCTCGTGAAGGCTACACCTTC. Translated: CAISATGPSREGYTF.

The V gene is TRBV7-2, the J gene TRBJ2-4; D remains ambiguous. Germline V gene data show CDR1 as SGHTA and CDR2 as FQGNSA. Deletions cut 5 bases from V and 1 base from J, with 12 bases between. This CDR3 contains 15 residues. This chain's CDR3 is CASSPYYIAKNIQYF. The CDR3 bases are TGTGCCAGCAGCCCCTATTATATCGCCAAAAACATTCAGTACTTC.

This clone was found once. The chain joins TRBV30 to TRBJ1-5; D ambiguous. This CDR3 contains 13 residues. Trimming took off 4 bases at V and 1 base at J, with 8 bases between the two ends. CDR1 is GTSNPN, CDR2 SVGIG, per germline (reference sequence). CDR3 bases: TGTGCCTGGACTCGCAGCAGCAATCAGCCCCAGCATTTT. Its protein product is CAWTRSSNQPQHF. Full variable domain (outside the CDR3, taken from reference TRBV30 and TRBJ1-5): SQTIHQWPATLVQPVGSPLSLECTVEGTSNPNLYWYRQAAGRGLQLLFYSVGIGQISSEVPQNLSASRPQDRQFILSSKKLLLSDSGFYLCAWTRSSNQPQHFGDGTRLSIL.

The table lists this clone with a few counts. The chain employs TRBV5-6 and TRBJ1-1; D ambiguous. The CDR3 consists of 14 residues. Deletions cut 0 bases from V and 0 bases from J, with 6 bases between. Germline V gene lookup returns CDR1 SGHDT and CDR2 YYEEEE. The CDR3 loop is CASSLVILNTEAFF. The CDR3 bases are TGTGCCAGCAGCTTGGTAATCCTGAACACTGAAGCTTTCTTT.

V is TRBV29-1 and J is TRBJ1-4; 8 bases align to TRBD1. Germline CDR1 reads SQVTM; CDR2 reads ANQGSEA. V shed 6 bases, J shed 0 bases, and the junction held 6 bases outside the gene matches. This CDR3 region has 15 residues. The CDR3 here is CSVYRGTTTNEKLFF. As DNA, the CDR3 is TGCAGCGTCTACAGGGGGACGACAACTAATGAAAAACTGTTTTTT.

V is TRBV2 and J is TRBJ2-7; weak D call: TRBD1 (5 bases). CDR1 and CDR2 from the germline V gene are SNHLY and FYNNEI. CDR3 length: 14 residues. With 6 bases removed from V and 2 bases from J, the gap between germline ends came to 14 bases. This chain's CDR3 is CASSLSRATYEQYF. In nucleotides, the CDR3 is TGTGCCAGCAGCCTTAGCAGGGCAACCTACGAGCAGTACTTC.

The V gene is TRBV5-8, the J gene TRBJ2-7, with 8 bases lining up with TRBD1. CDR1 is SGHTS, CDR2 YDEGEE, per germline. The CDR3 length is 15 residues. The junction had 11 bases not matched to a gene; V was cut back by 4 bases and J by 5 bases. This CDR3 reads CASSIGQGKVHEQYF. CDR3 coding DNA: TGTGCCAGCAGCATCGGACAGGGAAAGGTTCACGAGCAGTACTTC.

CDR3 amino acids: CASSVGQVNNQPQHF. The CDR3 bases are TGTGCCAGTAGTGTGGGACAGGTTAACAATCAGCCCCAGCATTTT. The chain recombines TRBV19 with TRBJ1-5; 8 bases are a match to TRBD1. The CDR3 contains 15 residues. Germline V lookup: CDR1 LNHDA, CDR2 SQIVND (reference sequence). Trimming took 5 bases from V and 3 from J; bases not matched to a gene: 6. Full variable domain (remainder filled in from reference TRBV19 and TRBJ1-5): DGGITQSPKYLFRKEGQNVTLSCEQNLNHDAMYWYRQDPGQGLRLIYYSQIVNDFQKGDIAEGYSVSREKKESFPLTVTSAQKNPTAFYLCASSVGQVNNQPQHFGDGTRLSIL.

This clone was recorded a few times. The V and J genes are TRBV4-2 and TRBJ1-1; weak D call: TRBD1 (5 bases). V lost 5 bases to trimming and J lost 0 bases, with 10 bases between them. From germline, CDR1 is LGHNA and CDR2 YNFKEQ. The CDR3 has 14 residues. The CDR3 region is CASSYTDMNTEAFF. CDR3 nucleotides: TGTGCCAGCAGCTACACGGACATGAACACTGAAGCTTTCTTT.

V is TRBV10-3 and J is TRBJ1-1; no reliable D call. The V end was cut by 3 bases, the J end by 0 bases, with 5 bases between. Germline lookup yields CDR1 ENHRY and CDR2 SYGVKD. This CDR3 is 13 amino acids long. As DNA, the CDR3 is TGTGCCATCAGTGACGGTATGAACACTGAAGCTTTCTTT. Translating gives CAISDGMNTEAFF.

The chain uses TRBV27 and TRBJ1-5; perhaps TRBD1 as D (5 bases). Germline CDR1 and CDR2: MNHEY and SMNVEV (reference sequence). The CDR3 has 16 amino acids. V shed 5 bases and J shed 4 bases, with 18 bases lying between them. CDR3 bases: TGTGCCAGCAGTGGAATTACAGGCATATGGAATCAGCCCCAGCATTTT. Protein product: CASSGITGIWNQPQHF.

In this sample, this clone turned up many times. The chain carries TRBV25-1 and TRBJ2-5, with 7 bases that match TRBD2. Germline V gene sequence: CDR1 MGHDK, CDR2 SYGVNS. Trimming removed 4 bases from V and 5 bases from J; junction bases left unmatched: 16. CDR3 length: 17 amino acids. The CDR3 protein is CASSAQRRVGGVETQYF. CDR3 nucleotides: TGTGCCAGCAGTGCCCAACGTCGGGTTGGGGGGGTCGAGACCCAGTACTTC.

The genes are TRBV29-1 and TRBJ2-1, with 9 positions matching TRBD2. In germline, CDR1 is SQVTM, CDR2 ANQGSEA. CDR3 length: 14 residues. Trimming at V came to 7 bases and at J to 0 bases, leaving 4 bases not matched to a gene. The CDR3 loop is CSGSGSLSYNEQFF. In DNA form, the CDR3 reads TGCAGCGGTAGCGGGAGTCTCTCCTACAATGAGCAGTTCTTC.

This clone was seen only once. The rearrangement links TRBV7-8 to TRBJ1-5; no firm D call. Germline V gene lookup returns CDR1 SGHVS and CDR2 FQNEAQ. V was cut by 1 base and J by 0 bases, with 7 bases left in between. The CDR3 sequence is 15 residues long. CDR3 loop: CASSLDRTSNQPQHF. Written as DNA, the CDR3 is TGTGCCAGCAGCTTAGACAGAACTAGCAATCAGCCCCAGCATTTT.